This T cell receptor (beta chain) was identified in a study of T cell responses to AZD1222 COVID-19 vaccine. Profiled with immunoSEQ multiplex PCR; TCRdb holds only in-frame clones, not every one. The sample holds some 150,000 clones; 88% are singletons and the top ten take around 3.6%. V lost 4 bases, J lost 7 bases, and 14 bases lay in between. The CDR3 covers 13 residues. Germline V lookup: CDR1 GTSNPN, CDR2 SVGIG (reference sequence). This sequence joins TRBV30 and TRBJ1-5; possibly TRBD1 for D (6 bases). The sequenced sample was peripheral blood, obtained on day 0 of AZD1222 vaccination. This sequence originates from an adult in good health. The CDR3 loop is CAWKGGINQPQHF. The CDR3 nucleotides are TGTGCCTGGAAGGGGGGGATCAACCAGCCCCAGCATTTT.